This T cell receptor beta chain was sequenced in a study of T cell changes during pregnancy in multiple sclerosis. Method: immunoSEQ multiplex PCR; TCRdb's copy keeps in-frame clones and lacks some. Altogether roughly 49,000 clones are present, roughly 93% being singletons, with the ten largest covering roughly 4%. CDR1 and CDR2 (germline): SGHVS, FNYEAQ. V trimming: 6 bases; J trimming: 5 bases; junction bases outside the gene matches: 4. CDR3 length equals 13 residues. The rearrangement uses TRBV7-6 and TRBJ1-1, with 9 nucleotides matching TRBD1. The material was CD8+ T cells from peripheral blood mononuclear cells, obtained after pregnancy. This sequence originates from a female donor with multiple sclerosis, enrolled in a pregnancy study. The chain's CDR3 is CASRLGQGTEAFF. CDR3 coding DNA: TGTGCCAGCAGACTGGGACAGGGAACTGAAGCTTTCTTT.